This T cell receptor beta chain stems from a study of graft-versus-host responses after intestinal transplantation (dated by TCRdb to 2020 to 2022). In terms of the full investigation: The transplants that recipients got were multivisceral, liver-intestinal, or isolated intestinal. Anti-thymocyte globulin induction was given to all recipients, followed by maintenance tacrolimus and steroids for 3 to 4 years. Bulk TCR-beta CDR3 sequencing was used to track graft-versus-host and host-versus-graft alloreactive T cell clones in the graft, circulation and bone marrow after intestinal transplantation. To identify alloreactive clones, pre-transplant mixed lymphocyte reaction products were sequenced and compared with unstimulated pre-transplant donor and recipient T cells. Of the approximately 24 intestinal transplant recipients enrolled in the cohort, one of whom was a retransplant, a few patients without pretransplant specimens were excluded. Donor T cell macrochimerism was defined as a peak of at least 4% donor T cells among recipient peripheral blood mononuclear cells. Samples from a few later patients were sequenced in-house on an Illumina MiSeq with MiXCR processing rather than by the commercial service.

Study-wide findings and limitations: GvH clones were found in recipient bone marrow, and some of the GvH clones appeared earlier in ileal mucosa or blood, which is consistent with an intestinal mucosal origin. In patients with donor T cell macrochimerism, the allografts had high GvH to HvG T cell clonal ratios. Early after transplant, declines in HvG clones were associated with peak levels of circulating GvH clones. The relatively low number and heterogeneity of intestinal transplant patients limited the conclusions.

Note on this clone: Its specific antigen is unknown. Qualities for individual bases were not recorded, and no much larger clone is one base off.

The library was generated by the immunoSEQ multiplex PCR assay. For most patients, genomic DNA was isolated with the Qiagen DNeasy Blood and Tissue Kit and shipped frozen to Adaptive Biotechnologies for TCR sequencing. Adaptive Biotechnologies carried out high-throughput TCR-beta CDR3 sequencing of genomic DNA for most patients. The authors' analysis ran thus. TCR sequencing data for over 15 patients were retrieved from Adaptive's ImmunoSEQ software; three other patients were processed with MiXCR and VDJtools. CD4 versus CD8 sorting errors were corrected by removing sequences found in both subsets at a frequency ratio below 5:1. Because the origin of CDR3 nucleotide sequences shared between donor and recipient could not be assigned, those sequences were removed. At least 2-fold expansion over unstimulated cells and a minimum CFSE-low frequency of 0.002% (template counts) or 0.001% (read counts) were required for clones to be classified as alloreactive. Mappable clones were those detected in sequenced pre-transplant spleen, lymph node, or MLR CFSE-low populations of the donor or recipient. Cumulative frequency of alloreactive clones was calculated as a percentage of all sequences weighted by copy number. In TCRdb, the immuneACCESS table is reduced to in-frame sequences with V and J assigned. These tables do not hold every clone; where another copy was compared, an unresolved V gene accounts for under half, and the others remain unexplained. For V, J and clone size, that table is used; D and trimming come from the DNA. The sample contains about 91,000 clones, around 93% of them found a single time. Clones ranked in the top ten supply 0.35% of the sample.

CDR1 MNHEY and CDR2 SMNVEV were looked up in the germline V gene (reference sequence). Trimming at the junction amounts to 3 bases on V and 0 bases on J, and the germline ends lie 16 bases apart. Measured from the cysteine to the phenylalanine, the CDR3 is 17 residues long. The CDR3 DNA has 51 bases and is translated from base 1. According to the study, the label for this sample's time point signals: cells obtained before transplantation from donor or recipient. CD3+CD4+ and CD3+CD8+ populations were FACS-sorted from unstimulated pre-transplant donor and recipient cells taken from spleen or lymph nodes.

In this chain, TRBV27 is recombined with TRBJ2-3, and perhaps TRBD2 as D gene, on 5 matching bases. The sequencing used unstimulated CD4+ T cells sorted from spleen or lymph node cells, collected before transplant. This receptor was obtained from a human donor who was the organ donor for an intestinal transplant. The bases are TGTGCCAGCAGTTTTCCTCGAGGGCGGAGTAGCACAGATACGCAGTATTTT. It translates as CASSFPRGRSSTDTQYF.